These 20 T cell receptor beta chains share one sample of origin, sequenced in a study of T cells in Graves' hyperthyroidism and ophthalmopathy. Regions amplified from RNA transcripts were the TCR beta CDR3 regions. HTBI primers drove first-round RT-PCR of the TCR CDR3. TCRdb ran MiXCR on the multiplex PCR reads and lists one entry per CDR3 protein. This table has more than 550,000 distinct CDR3 sequences, approximately 18% appearing once. The sample taken for sequencing was blood. These TCRs come from a woman between 50 and 59 years old with Graves' hyperthyroidism that later progressed to Graves' ophthalmopathy.

The J gene is TRBJ1-5, the V gene TRBV12-3 or TRBV12-4, with D tentatively TRBD1 (6 bases). V lost 7 bases and J lost 4, with 14 bases in between. The CDR3 runs to 14 residues. In DNA form, the CDR3 reads TGTGCCAGCACCAAACAGGGAGGGAATCAGCCCCAGCATTTT. Its translation is CASTKQGGNQPQHF.

Note on this clonotype: With a much larger clone just one base away, this may be a read error. It is likely a read error, because the conserved phenylalanine at the end of the CDR3 is missing. The chain combines TRBV2 with TRBJ2-6; no definite D call. Germline CDR1 is SNHLY and CDR2 is FYNNEI. Trimming stripped 9 bases from V and 0 bases from J, with 9 bases between. The CDR3 contains 14 residues. The CDR3 spells CAREILSGANVLTS. The DNA for the CDR3 is TGTGCCAGGGAAATCCTCTCTGGGGCCAACGTCCTGACTTCC.

This clonotype came up a few times. The rearrangement joins TRBV20-1 to TRBJ1-4; D is ambiguous. Germline CDR1 DFQATT, CDR2 SNEGSKA (reference sequence). With 1 base removed from V and 8 bases from J, the gap between germline ends came to 20 bases. The CDR3 runs 16 residues. The CDR3, as DNA: TGCAGTGCTAGAGCCCCTGGGGTCGGCGTTGGAGAAAAACTGTTTTTT. Encoded protein: CSARAPGVGVGEKLFF.

This clonotype was counted ten times or more. The V call is TRBV20-1, the J call TRBJ2-1; TRBD1 matches at 8 bases. Trimming cost V 5 bases and J 5 bases; bases outside gene matches: 5. The CDR3 runs 13 residues. In germline, CDR1 is DFQATT, CDR2 SNEGSKA (reference sequence). For the CDR3, the DNA is TGCAGTGCTCCAGGACAGGGCCACAATGAGCAGTTCTTC. This translates into CSAPGQGHNEQFF.

This clonotype has a single count. The rearrangement joins TRBV19 to TRBJ1-6, with TRBD1 matching 9 bases. The CDR3 spans 14 residues. The ends lost 9 bases at V and 5 bases at J; junction bases unmatched: 5. CDR1 and CDR2 from the germline V gene are LNHDA and SQIVND (reference sequence). The CDR3 DNA sequence: TGTGCCAGCACAGACAGGGGGAATAATTCACCCCTCCACTTT. It codes for CASTDRGNNSPLHF.

This clonotype was seen ten or more times. One end of the junction is discordant with germline, which a read error may explain. V is TRBV20-1 and J is TRBJ1-6; D may be TRBD1 (5 bases). This CDR3 spans 13 amino acids. The germline gives CDR1 DFQATT, CDR2 SNEGSKA (reference sequence). CDR3 DNA: TGCAGCGCTAGGGGCTTAGTTTATCCACCCCTCCACTTT. It codes for CSARGLVYPPLHF.

This clonotype was seen ten or more times. The J gene is TRBJ2-1, the V gene TRBV4-1; TRBD2 agrees at 12 bases. With V trimmed by 0 bases and J by 4 bases, 4 bases remained unmatched. The CDR3 runs to 17 residues. Germline assignment: CDR1 MGHRA and CDR2 YSYEKL. In DNA, the CDR3 is TGCGCCAGCAGCCAAGATGTGGGACTAGCGGGTTACAATGAGCAGTTCTTC. It encodes CASSQDVGLAGYNEQFF.

V usage is TRBV4-1 and J usage is TRBJ1-3; D not certain. Germline loops: CDR1 MGHRA, CDR2 YSYEKL. The CDR3 is 16 amino acids. V lost 1 base and J lost 4, with 14 bases in between. The CDR3 DNA reads as TGCGCCAGCAGCCAAGGTCCCTCTGGGGTAGGAAACACCATATATTTT. Translated: CASSQGPSGVGNTIYF.

The chain combines TRBV5-1 with TRBJ2-7; TRBD2 agrees at 7 bases. Germline CDR1 SGHRS, CDR2 YFSETQ. V dropped 2 bases and J dropped 0; count of bases not matched to a gene: 5. The CDR3 has 15 residues. The CDR3 here is CASSLVSGASYEQYF. The CDR3 bases are TGCGCCAGCAGCTTAGTAAGCGGGGCCTCCTACGAGCAGTACTTC. Complete variable domain (other parts from reference TRBV5-1 and TRBJ2-7): KAGVTQTPRYLIKTRGQQVTLSCSPISGHRSVSWYQQTPGQGLQFLFEYFSETQRNKGNFPGRFSGRQFSNSRSEMNVSTLELGDSALYLCASSLVSGASYEQYFGPGTRLTVT.

This clonotype occurred a few times. This chain joins TRBV6-1 and TRBJ1-5, with no clear D. Germline CDR1 is MNHNS and CDR2 is SASEGT. CDR3 length: 18 amino acids. Trimming pared 5 bases from V and 1 base from J, leaving 21 bases between. In nucleotides, the CDR3 is TGTGCCAGCAGTCCAATACCTTTCGCAGGTACGAGCAATCAGCCCCAGCATTTT. Translated, it gives CASSPIPFAGTSNQPQHF.

This clonotype came up a few times. The chain couples TRBV6-1 to TRBJ2-7, with D perhaps matching TRBD1 (6 bases). Germline values: CDR1 MNHNS, CDR2 SASEGT. With 0 bases removed from V and 0 bases from J, the gap between germline ends came to 12 bases. The CDR3 covers 16 residues. The CDR3 here is CASSEASGQISYEQYF. CDR3 coding DNA: TGTGCCAGCAGTGAAGCGAGCGGACAGATCTCCTACGAGCAGTACTTC.

V and J are TRBV27 and TRBJ1-2; 8 nucleotides line up with TRBD1. Losses at the gene ends were 5 bases for V and 6 bases for J; bases not matched to a gene: 8. The CDR3 runs 14 residues. Germline V gene lookup returns CDR1 MNHEY and CDR2 SMNVEV (reference sequence). CDR3 protein: CASSERTGFHGYTF. The CDR3 nucleotides are TGTGCCAGCAGTGAGCGGACAGGGTTCCATGGCTACACCTTC.

There are a few counts of this clonotype. The rearrangement joins TRBV9 to TRBJ2-5; TRBD2 matches 12 bases. Trimming at V came to 0 bases and at J to 3 bases, leaving 0 bases not matched to a gene. The CDR3 runs 15 residues. CDR1 and CDR2 from the germline V gene are SGDLS and YYNGEE. The CDR3 reads CASSVGLAGEETQYF. CDR3 DNA: TGTGCCAGCAGCGTAGGACTAGCGGGGGAAGAGACCCAGTACTTC.

At least ten counts were recorded for this clonotype. The CDR3 DNA reads TGTGCCAGCAGCTTCGGACCGTCCGTACTCTACGAGCAGTACTTC. Its protein product is CASSFGPSVLYEQYF. V gene TRBV5-6 combines with J gene TRBJ2-7; D gene ambiguous. V lost 2 bases, J lost 3 bases, and 15 bases lay in between. The germline gives CDR1 SGHDT, CDR2 YYEEEE. The CDR3 length is 15 residues.

This clonotype was detected only a few times. This chain connects TRBV9 to TRBJ2-1; the D gene is possibly TRBD2 (7 bases). Germline V lookup: CDR1 SGDLS, CDR2 YYNGEE. The CDR3 runs 13 residues. Trimming pared 6 bases from V and 5 bases from J, leaving 12 bases between. The CDR3 region is CASNKGGDNEQFF. The CDR3 region has the DNA TGTGCCAGCAACAAGGGGGGGGACAATGAGCAGTTCTTC.

A few counts support this clonotype. The J gene is TRBJ2-7, the V gene TRBV27; TRBD1 or TRBD2 may be the D gene (5 bases each). Germline V gene data show CDR1 as MNHEY and CDR2 as SMNVEV (reference sequence). Trimming cost V 2 bases and J 4 bases, with 12 bases left between them. CDR3 length: 14 residues. The CDR3 protein is CASSLGDGRYEQYF. CDR3 sequence (DNA): TGTGCCAGCAGTTTAGGGGACGGTAGGTACGAGCAGTACTTC.

This clonotype was seen ten or more times. The V and J genes are TRBV11-2 and TRBJ1-2, with TRBD1 as a possible D gene (6 bases). The CDR3 is made up of 14 amino acids. The germline V and J ends were trimmed by 5 bases and 4 bases, with 14 bases remaining between them. The V gene's germline CDR1 is SGHAT and CDR2 FQNNGV. As DNA, the CDR3 is TGTGCCAGCAGCCCAGGGGACACCCCCTATGGCTACACCTTC. It specifies CASSPGDTPYGYTF.

The chain links TRBV27 to TRBJ2-5; D is undetermined. The V end was cut by 7 bases, the J end by 4 bases, with 13 bases between. The germline V gene has CDR1 MNHEY and CDR2 SMNVEV (reference sequence). CDR3 size: 13 residues. CDR3 sequence (DNA): TGTGCCAGCAAAGACGGTGGACGAGAGACCCAGTACTTC. Encoded protein: CASKDGGRETQYF.

This clonotype was found many times. This rearrangement joins TRBV7-2 to TRBJ2-1, with 11 bases lining up with TRBD2. V gave up 4 bases and J gave up 2 bases; unmatched junction bases: 1. The CDR3 runs to 15 residues. CDR1 is SGHTA and CDR2 is FQGNSA in the germline V gene. The CDR3 region is CASSSSGGTYNEQFF. The CDR3 DNA is TGTGCCAGCAGCTCTAGCGGGGGGACCTACAATGAGCAGTTCTTC.

This clonotype was counted a few times. V gene TRBV4-1 combines with J gene TRBJ1-4, with a weak D call TRBD1 (5 bases). Germline CDR1 is MGHRA and CDR2 is YSYEKL. V was shortened by 0 bases and J by 8 bases, with 13 bases between the two germline ends. The CDR3 extends over 15 amino acids. The CDR3 spells CASSQDWGRGEKLFF. The DNA for the CDR3 is TGCGCCAGCAGCCAAGACTGGGGACGGGGGGAAAAACTGTTTTTT.